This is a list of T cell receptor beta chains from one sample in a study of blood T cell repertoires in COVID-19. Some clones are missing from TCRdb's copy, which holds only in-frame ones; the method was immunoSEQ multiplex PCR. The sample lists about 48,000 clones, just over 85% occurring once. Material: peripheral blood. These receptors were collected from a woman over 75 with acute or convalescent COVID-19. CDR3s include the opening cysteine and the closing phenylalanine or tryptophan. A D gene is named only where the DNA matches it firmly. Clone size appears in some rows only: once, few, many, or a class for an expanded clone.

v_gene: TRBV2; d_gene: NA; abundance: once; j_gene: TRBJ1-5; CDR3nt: TGTGCCAGCAGTGAGGAAGGGGGCAATCAGCCCCAGCATTTT; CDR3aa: CASSEEGGNQPQHF
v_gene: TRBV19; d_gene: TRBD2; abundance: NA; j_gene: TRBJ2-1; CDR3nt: TGTGCCAGTAGTACCGGGACTAGCGGGGGGGCCGGAGAGCAGTTCTTC; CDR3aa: CASSTGTSGGAGEQFF
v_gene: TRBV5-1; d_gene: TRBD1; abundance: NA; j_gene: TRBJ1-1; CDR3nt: TGCGCCAGCAGCCCACAGGGGGCGAACACTGAAGCTTTCTTT; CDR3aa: CASSPQGANTEAFF
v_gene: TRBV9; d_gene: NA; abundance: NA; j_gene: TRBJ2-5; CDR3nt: TGTGCCAGCACCCCTCCCGGGAACCAAGAGACCCAGTACTTC; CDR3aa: CASTPPGNQETQYF
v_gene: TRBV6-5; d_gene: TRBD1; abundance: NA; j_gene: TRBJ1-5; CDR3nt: TGTGCCAGCAGGGACAGGGGAATAAGCAATCAGCCCCAGCATTTT; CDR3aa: CASRDRGISNQPQHF
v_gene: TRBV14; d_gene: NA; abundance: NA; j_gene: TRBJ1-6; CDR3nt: TGTGCCAGCAGCCAGGAGAAGGGGATCTATAATTCACCCCTCCACTTT; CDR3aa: CASSQEKGIYNSPLHF
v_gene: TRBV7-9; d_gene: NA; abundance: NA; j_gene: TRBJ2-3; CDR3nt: TGTGCCAGTTCGGGACACCTATCCACAGATACGCAGTATTTT; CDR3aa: CASSGHLSTDTQYF
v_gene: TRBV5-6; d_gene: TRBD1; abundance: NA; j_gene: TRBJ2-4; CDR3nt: TGTGCCAGCAGCTTGGACAGGGGAAACATTCAGTACTTC; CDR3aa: CASSLDRGNIQYF
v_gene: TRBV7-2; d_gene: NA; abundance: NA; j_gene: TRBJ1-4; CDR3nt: TGTGCCAGCAGCGCGAGGACTAATGAAAAACTGTTTTTT; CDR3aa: CASSARTNEKLFF
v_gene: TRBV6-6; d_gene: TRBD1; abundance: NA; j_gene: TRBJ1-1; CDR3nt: TGTGCCAGCAGTAAGGGGGACAGGGGGCCGGTTGAAGCTTTCTTT; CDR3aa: CASSKGDRGPVEAFF
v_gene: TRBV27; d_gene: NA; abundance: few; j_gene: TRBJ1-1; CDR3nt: TGTGCCAGCAGTTTATCGCAGGGTTTGAACACTGAAGCTTTCTTT; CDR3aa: CASSLSQGLNTEAFF
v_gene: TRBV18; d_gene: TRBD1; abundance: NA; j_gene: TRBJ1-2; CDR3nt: TGTGCCAGCTCAGCCTCGGGACAGGGACACTATGGCTACACCTTC; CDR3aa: CASSASGQGHYGYTF
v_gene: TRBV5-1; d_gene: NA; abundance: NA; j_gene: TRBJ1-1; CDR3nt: TGCGCCAGCAGCCGCACAACCTCGAACACTGAAGCTTTCTTT; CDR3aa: CASSRTTSNTEAFF
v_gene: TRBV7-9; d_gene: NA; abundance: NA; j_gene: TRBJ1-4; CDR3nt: TGTGCCAGCAGCCCCGGGGATACAACTAATGAAAAACTGTTTTTT; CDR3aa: CASSPGDTTNEKLFF
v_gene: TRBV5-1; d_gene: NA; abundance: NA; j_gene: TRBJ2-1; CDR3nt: TGCGCCAGCAGCTTGGCGGCAGGGGGGATAGATGAGCAGTTCTTC; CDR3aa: CASSLAAGGIDEQFF
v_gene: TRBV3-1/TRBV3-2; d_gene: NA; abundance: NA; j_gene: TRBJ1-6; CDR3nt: TGTGCCAGCAGCCAGGCAGGAAATCACTCACCCCTCCACTTT; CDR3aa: CASSQAGNHSPLHF
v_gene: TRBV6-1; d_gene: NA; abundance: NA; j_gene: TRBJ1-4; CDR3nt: TGTGCCAGCAGTGAATTGGGGGTAGGGCAGGGGATGGAAAAACTGTTTTTT; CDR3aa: CASSELGVGQGMEKLFF
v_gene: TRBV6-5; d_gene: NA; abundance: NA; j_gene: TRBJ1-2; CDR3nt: TGTGCCAGCAGATCTCCCACGGGGTTCTATGGCTACACCTTC; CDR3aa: CASRSPTGFYGYTF
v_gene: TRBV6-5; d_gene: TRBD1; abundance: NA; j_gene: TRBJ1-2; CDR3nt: TGTGCCAGCAGTTTACAGGGGAACTATGGCTACACCTTC; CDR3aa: CASSLQGNYGYTF
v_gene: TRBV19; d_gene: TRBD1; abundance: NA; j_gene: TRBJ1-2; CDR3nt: TGTGCCAGTACTATGGACAGGGACCTCTGGGGTGGCTACACCTTC; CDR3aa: CASTMDRDLWGGYTF
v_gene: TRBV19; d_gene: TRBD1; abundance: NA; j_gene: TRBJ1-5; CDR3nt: TGTGCCAGTAACCGGGACAGTGGCAATCAGCCCCAGCATTTT; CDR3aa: CASNRDSGNQPQHF
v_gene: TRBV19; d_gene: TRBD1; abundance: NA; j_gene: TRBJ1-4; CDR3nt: TGTGCCAGTAGTATAGCCCTGGACAGGGGCTTCACAACTAATGAAAAACTGTTTTTT; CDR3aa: CASSIALDRGFTTNEKLFF
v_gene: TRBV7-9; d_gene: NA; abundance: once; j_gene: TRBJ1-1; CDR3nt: TGTGCCAGCAGCCTCCGGGCGGGGGACACTGAAGCTTTCTTT; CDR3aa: CASSLRAGDTEAFF
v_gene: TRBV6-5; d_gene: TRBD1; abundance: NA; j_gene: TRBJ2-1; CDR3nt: TGTGCCAGCAGTCTGACAGGGGGATATTACAATGAGCAGTTCTTC; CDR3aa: CASSLTGGYYNEQFF
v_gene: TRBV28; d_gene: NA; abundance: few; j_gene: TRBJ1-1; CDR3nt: TGTGCCAGCAGCCCTCCTACAGGGAACACTGAAGCTTTCTTT; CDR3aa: CASSPPTGNTEAFF
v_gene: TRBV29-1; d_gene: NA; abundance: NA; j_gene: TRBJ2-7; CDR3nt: TGCAGCGCTAAGACAGATTTCCTCTCCTACGAGCAGTACTTC; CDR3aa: CSAKTDFLSYEQYF
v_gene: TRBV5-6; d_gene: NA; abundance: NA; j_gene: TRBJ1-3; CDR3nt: TGTGCCAGCAGCTTGTGGCAATCTGGAAACACCATATATTTT; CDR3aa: CASSLWQSGNTIYF
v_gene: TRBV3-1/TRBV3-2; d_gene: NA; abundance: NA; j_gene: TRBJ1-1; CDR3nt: TGTGCCAGCAGCCAAGTTGCCGGGTACACTGAAGCTTTCTTT; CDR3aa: CASSQVAGYTEAFF
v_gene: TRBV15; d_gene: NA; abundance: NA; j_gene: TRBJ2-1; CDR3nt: TGTGCCACCAGCTCCCTCTCCTACAATGAGCAGTTCTTC; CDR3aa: CATSSLSYNEQFF
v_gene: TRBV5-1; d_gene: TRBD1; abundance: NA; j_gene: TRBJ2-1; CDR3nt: TGCGCCAGCAGCATACAGGGGCCCCTAATGGATGAGCAGTTCTTC; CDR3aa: CASSIQGPLMDEQFF
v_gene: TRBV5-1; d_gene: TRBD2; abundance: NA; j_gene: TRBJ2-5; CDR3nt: TGCGCCAGCAGCTTGGCTAGCGGGACGTACCAAGAGACCCAGTACTTC; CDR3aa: CASSLASGTYQETQYF
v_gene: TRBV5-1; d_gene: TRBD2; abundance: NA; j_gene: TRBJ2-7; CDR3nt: TGCGCCAGCAGCTGGGGACTAGCGGGGCCACACGAGCAGTACTTC; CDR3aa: CASSWGLAGPHEQYF
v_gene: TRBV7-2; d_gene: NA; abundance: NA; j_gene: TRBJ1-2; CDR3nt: TGTGCCAGCAGCCCCGGGGTTTTAAAAGGACAGAGGGGTCGGTATGGCTACACCTTC; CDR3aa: CASSPGVLKGQRGRYGYTF
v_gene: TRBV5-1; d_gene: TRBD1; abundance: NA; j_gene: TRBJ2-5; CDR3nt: TGCGCCAGCAGCTTAAGGACAGGGATGGGGGAGACCCAGTACTTC; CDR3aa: CASSLRTGMGETQYF
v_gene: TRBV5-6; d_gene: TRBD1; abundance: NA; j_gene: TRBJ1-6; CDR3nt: TGTGCCAGCAGCTTGGGCGGGACAGTGAATTCACCCCTCCACTTT; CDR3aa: CASSLGGTVNSPLHF
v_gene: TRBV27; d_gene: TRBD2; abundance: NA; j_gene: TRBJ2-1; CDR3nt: TGTGCCAGCAGCAGGATCAGGGAGGGATACAATGAGCAGTTCTTC; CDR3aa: CASSRIREGYNEQFF
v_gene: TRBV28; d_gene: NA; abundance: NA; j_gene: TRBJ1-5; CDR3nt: TGTGCCAGCAGTTCCGAAGGGAGGCCCCAGCATTTT; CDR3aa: CASSSEGRPQHF